Below, one TCR beta chain is given with its context. The table lists this clonotype with a few counts. No antigen is known for it. A junction end diverges from the germline sequence, so it may reflect a read error. Instrument on record: Illumina NovaSeq 6000. TCR cDNA was synthesized by 5'RACE template switching, through which a universal primer site and unique molecular identifiers were introduced. Priming of cDNA synthesis was performed from both the TCR alpha and TCR beta constant segments. Library amplification used two PCR steps, and the second PCR step added sample barcodes and sequencing adapters. Sequencing of libraries was done on Illumina HiSeq 2500 (2x100 bp) or NovaSeq (2x150 bp). The paper's data handling went like this. MIGEC handled demultiplexing of reads and collapsing into UMI consensus sequences, while MiXCR performed V(D)J alignment. Clonotypes responding to the vaccine were identified with edgeR on replicate PBMC samples, with the criteria of FDR below 0.01 and a log2 fold change above 5 up to day 15. CD4 or CD8 identity was assigned to each bulk clonotype according to whether the clonotype was present at higher abundance in the sequenced CD4 repertoire or the sequenced CD8 repertoire. TCRdb took the public reads, trimmed them with fastp at Q25, ran MiXCR for clone calling and kept in-frame beta chains. CDR3 protein sequences are deduplicated, and each keeps its most common genes and DNA. These V and J calls are TCRdb output, not the study's own analysis. Within this sample are some 260,000 distinct CDR3 sequences, with roughly 5.2% of them counted one time only. Around 3.5% of the sample is taken by the ten largest.

The germline V gene (reference sequence) gives CDR1 as MNHNY and CDR2 as SVGAGI. The CDR3 runs 18 residues from the cysteine to the phenylalanine. The DNA shown is the 54-base CDR3, in frame from base 1. The treatment or condition label for this specimen denotes: live attenuated yellow fever vaccine strain. A standard Ficoll-Paque protocol was used to isolate PBMCs from peripheral blood. Dynabeads CD4 and CD8 positive selection kits were used to isolate the CD4 and CD8 T-cell fractions. TriZol was used to extract RNA from bulk PBMCs, CD4 and CD8 fractions, and dextramer-positive and dextramer-negative fractions. This sample stems from a study of T cells after yellow fever vaccination (dated by TCRdb to the late 2010s). Background on the whole study: The SMART-Seq v4 Ultra Low Input RNA kit was used to prepare libraries from fractions with low cell numbers. Two healthy male donors made up the cohort, one aged 18 to 29 years and the other aged 30 to 40 years. To follow T-cell clones before and after primary and booster YFV17D yellow fever vaccination, bulk TCR alpha and beta repertoires were sequenced over time. Blood was collected at multiple timepoints before and after primary and secondary immunization, and bulk PBMC replicates and cell subsets were isolated.

General conclusions and limits of the study: Compared with the primary T-cell response, the secondary T-cell response was faster but weaker, reaching its peak on day 5 rather than on day 15. FACS-sorted repertoires could contain abundant contaminating clonotypes from the bulk population, so computational filtering was required. Most clones expanded after primary vaccination were re-detected after the booster (about 95% of CD4 and 88% of CD8), suggesting broad memory maintenance. The study included only two donors, which limits how far the findings can be generalized. A small share of clonotypes occurred in both CD4 and CD8 compartments, likely arising from convergent recombination.

The material was CD4+ T cells sorted from PBMCs, obtained on the day of the yellow fever booster vaccination. This receptor chain uses TRBV6-6 and TRBJ1-6; the D segment cannot be called with confidence. The TCR was taken from a man aged 18 to 29 who received the YFV17D yellow fever vaccine. The CDR3 protein: CASSYSPGQDPDNSPLHF. The DNA is TGTGCCAGCAGCTACTCTCCGGGCCAAGACCCGGACAATTCACCCCTCCACTTT.